Listed below are T cell receptor beta chains from one sample, sequenced in a study of post-analysis software for immune sequencing data. TCRdb analysed the PCR reads with MiXCR anew, one entry per CDR3 protein. This sample has over 150,000 distinct CDR3 sequences; around 28% occur once, and the top ten carry about 1.6%. The sequenced material came from blood. Receptor source: a girl aged 10-17 years with multiple sclerosis. Both conserved end residues are trimmed from each CDR3. Fields, in order: J gene, D gene, V gene, CDR3 protein. D genes are given only for firm matches.

j_call: TRBJ1-2; d_call: .; v_call: TRBV20-1; cdr3_aa: SARDPGVNYGYT
j_call: TRBJ2-3; d_call: TRBD2; v_call: TRBV5-1; cdr3_aa: ASASGRSTDTQY
j_call: TRBJ1-1; d_call: TRBD1; v_call: TRBV12-3/TRBV12-4; cdr3_aa: ASSLRGPGTEAF
j_call: TRBJ2-7; d_call: .; v_call: TRBV11-2; cdr3_aa: ASSLDLAPRQQY
j_call: TRBJ1-4; d_call: .; v_call: TRBV6-6; cdr3_aa: ASLKGGGEKLF
j_call: TRBJ2-2; d_call: .; v_call: TRBV28; cdr3_aa: ASSPSGTRKAGELF
j_call: TRBJ1-2; d_call: .; v_call: TRBV29-1; cdr3_aa: SVDTGANYGYT
j_call: TRBJ2-1; d_call: TRBD2; v_call: TRBV9; cdr3_aa: ASSPTSGRPYNEQF
j_call: TRBJ2-5; d_call: .; v_call: TRBV4-1; cdr3_aa: ASSQESRGTGETQY
j_call: TRBJ2-1; d_call: TRBD1; v_call: TRBV7-3; cdr3_aa: ASSLRNRGLSEQF
j_call: TRBJ2-3; d_call: TRBD2; v_call: TRBV4-1; cdr3_aa: ASSQSPGVAGKADTQY
j_call: TRBJ2-7; d_call: .; v_call: TRBV27; cdr3_aa: ASRPRDRKLYEQY
j_call: TRBJ2-1; d_call: TRBD1; v_call: TRBV5-1; cdr3_aa: ASSTGGQLSNEQF
j_call: TRBJ1-1; d_call: .; v_call: TRBV6-5; cdr3_aa: ASSARGPYTEAF
j_call: TRBJ2-1; d_call: .; v_call: TRBV5-1; cdr3_aa: ASSPGGTEGLVYNEQF
j_call: TRBJ2-5; d_call: .; v_call: TRBV27; cdr3_aa: ASSPDRYNEQY
j_call: TRBJ2-7; d_call: .; v_call: TRBV7-6; cdr3_aa: ASSLVAQGRGY
j_call: TRBJ1-2; d_call: .; v_call: TRBV9; cdr3_aa: ASSDLQGPYGYT
j_call: TRBJ2-7; d_call: TRBD2; v_call: TRBV5-1; cdr3_aa: ASSLARTSSNEQY
j_call: TRBJ2-3; d_call: .; v_call: TRBV12-3/TRBV12-4; cdr3_aa: ASSTGTDTQY
j_call: TRBJ2-3; d_call: .; v_call: TRBV12-5; cdr3_aa: ASGLGDRIGGTDTQY
j_call: TRBJ1-1; d_call: .; v_call: TRBV6-5; cdr3_aa: ASSHLDSEAF
j_call: TRBJ2-2; d_call: .; v_call: TRBV3-1; cdr3_aa: ASSQGRNTGELF
j_call: TRBJ2-1; d_call: TRBD1; v_call: TRBV7-6; cdr3_aa: ASSNTGGPPLKNEQF
j_call: TRBJ2-2; d_call: .; v_call: TRBV20-1; cdr3_aa: SAKGGSITGELF
j_call: TRBJ2-1; d_call: .; v_call: TRBV25-1; cdr3_aa: ASSESGDYNEQF
j_call: TRBJ1-1; d_call: TRBD1; v_call: TRBV28; cdr3_aa: ASSPDRGMVGNTEAF
j_call: TRBJ2-5; d_call: .; v_call: TRBV20-1; cdr3_aa: SASRAQETQY
j_call: TRBJ1-1; d_call: .; v_call: TRBV18; cdr3_aa: ASSPTGVNTEAF
j_call: TRBJ2-7; d_call: TRBD1; v_call: TRBV2; cdr3_aa: ACEPGQGPDEQY
j_call: TRBJ1-2; d_call: .; v_call: TRBV27; cdr3_aa: ASSSNGEGGYT
j_call: TRBJ2-2; d_call: .; v_call: TRBV20-1; cdr3_aa: SASHTDTGELF
j_call: TRBJ2-7; d_call: .; v_call: TRBV29-1; cdr3_aa: SVGADNSYEQY
j_call: TRBJ2-1; d_call: TRBD1; v_call: TRBV24-1; cdr3_aa: ATSETTGDYNEQF
j_call: TRBJ2-5; d_call: .; v_call: TRBV9; cdr3_aa: ASSVDGYRSETQY
j_call: TRBJ1-5; d_call: .; v_call: TRBV19; cdr3_aa: ATTGFSDQPQH